Detailed here is one TCR beta chain. With 6 bases removed from V and 0 bases from J, the gap between germline ends came to 8 bases. The CDR3 has 14 amino acids. Germline-derived CDR1 and CDR2 are ENHRY and SYGVKD. The sample comes from a study of control samples from healthy donors and cancer patients. Libraries were prepared by immunoSEQ multiplex PCR; TCRdb keeps only in-frame clonotypes and omits some of them. The data hold about 75,000 clones, with over 65% observed a single time. Sequenced input: blood. The chain has TRBV10-3 and TRBJ2-2, with D possibly matching TRBD2 (6 bases). The source is a man aged 45-65 years in good health. The CDR3 sequence: CAIRGLANTGELFF. The CDR3 DNA reads as TGTGCCATCAGGGGACTCGCGAACACCGGGGAGCTGTTTTTT.